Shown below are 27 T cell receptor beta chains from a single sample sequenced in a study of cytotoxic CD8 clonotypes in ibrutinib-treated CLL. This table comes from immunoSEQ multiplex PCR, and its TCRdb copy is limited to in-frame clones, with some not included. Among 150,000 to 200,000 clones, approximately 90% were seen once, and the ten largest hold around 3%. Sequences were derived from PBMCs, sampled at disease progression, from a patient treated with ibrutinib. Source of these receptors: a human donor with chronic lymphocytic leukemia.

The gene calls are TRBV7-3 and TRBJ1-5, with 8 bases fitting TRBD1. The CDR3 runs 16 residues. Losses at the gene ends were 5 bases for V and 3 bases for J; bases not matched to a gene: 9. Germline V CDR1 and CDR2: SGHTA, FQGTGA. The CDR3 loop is CASSVSGTGNNQPQHF. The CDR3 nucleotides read TGTGCCAGCAGCGTTTCCGGGACAGGAAACAATCAGCCCCAGCATTTT.

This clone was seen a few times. The CDR3 region is CASSQQGITEAFF. The CDR3 DNA is TGTGCCAGCAGCCAACAGGGTATCACTGAAGCTTTCTTT. The chain combines TRBV7-3 with TRBJ1-1; the D gene is possibly TRBD1 (6 bases). The length of the CDR3 is 13 residues. V was trimmed by 5 bases and J by 4 bases, leaving 11 bases between them. The V gene's germline CDR1 is SGHTA and CDR2 FQGTGA.

CDR3 sequence: CASSPPMSRGYTEAFF. In DNA form, the CDR3 reads TGTGCCAGCAGCCCCCCAATGAGTCGCGGATACACTGAAGCTTTCTTT. This chain uses TRBV11-2 with TRBJ1-1; no firm D call. The CDR3 consists of 16 residues. Germline lookup yields CDR1 SGHAT and CDR2 FQNNGV. V dropped 5 bases and J dropped 3 bases, with 19 bases sitting between them. The full variable domain, in which reference TRBV11-2 and TRBJ1-1 provide the parts outside the CDR3, is EAGVAQSPRYKIIEKRQSVAFWCNPISGHATLYWYQQILGQGPKLLIQFQNNGVVDDSQLPKDRFSAERLKGVDSTLKIQPAKLEDSAVYLCASSPPMSRGYTEAFFGQGTRLTVV.

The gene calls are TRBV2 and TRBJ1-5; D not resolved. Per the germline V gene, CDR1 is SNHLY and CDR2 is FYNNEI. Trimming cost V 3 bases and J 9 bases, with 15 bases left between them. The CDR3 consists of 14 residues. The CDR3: CASSDRQEVTPQHF. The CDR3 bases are TGTGCCAGCAGTGACAGGCAGGAGGTCACGCCCCAGCATTTT.

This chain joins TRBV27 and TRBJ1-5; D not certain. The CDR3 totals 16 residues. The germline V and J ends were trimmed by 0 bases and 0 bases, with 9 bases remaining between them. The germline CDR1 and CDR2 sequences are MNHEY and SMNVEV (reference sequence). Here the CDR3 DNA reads TGTGCCAGCAGTTTATCGAGGGCTTCTAGCAATCAGCCCCAGCATTTT. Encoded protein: CASSLSRASSNQPQHF.

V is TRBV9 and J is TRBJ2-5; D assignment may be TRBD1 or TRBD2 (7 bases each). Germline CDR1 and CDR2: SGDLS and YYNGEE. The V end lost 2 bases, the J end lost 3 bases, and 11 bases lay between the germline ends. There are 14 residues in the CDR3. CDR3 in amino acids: CASSVRGTEETQYF. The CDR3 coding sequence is TGTGCCAGCAGCGTGCGGGGGACAGAAGAGACCCAGTACTTC.

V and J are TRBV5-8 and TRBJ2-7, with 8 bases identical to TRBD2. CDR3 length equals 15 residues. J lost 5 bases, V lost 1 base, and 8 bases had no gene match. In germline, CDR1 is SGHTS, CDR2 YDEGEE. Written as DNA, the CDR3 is TGTGCCAGCAGCTTGCCCCAGCGGGAGATCGACGAGCAGTACTTC. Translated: CASSLPQREIDEQYF.

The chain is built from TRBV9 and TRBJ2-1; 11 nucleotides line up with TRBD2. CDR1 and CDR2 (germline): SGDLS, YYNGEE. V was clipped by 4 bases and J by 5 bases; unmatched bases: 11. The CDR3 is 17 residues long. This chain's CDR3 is CASSLTTSGRKDNEQFF. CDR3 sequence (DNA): TGTGCCAGCAGCCTAACAACTAGCGGGAGAAAGGACAATGAGCAGTTCTTC.

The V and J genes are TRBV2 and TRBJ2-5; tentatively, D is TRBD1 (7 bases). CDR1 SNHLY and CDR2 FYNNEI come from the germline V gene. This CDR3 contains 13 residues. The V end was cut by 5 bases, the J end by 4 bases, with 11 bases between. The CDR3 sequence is CASSSGGIETQYF. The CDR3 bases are TGTGCCAGCAGTTCAGGGGGGATAGAGACCCAGTACTTC.

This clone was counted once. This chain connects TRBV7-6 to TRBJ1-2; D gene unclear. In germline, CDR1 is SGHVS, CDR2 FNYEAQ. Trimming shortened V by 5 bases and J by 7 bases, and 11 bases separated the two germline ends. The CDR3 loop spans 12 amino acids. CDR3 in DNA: TGTGCCAGCAGCACCCGTAACGGTGGCTACACCTTC. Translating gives CASSTRNGGYTF.

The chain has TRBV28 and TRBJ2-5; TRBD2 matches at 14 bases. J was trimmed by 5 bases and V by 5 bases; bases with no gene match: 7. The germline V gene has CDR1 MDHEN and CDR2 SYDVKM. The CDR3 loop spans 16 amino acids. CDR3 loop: CASSPRLAGGWETQYF. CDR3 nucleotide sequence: TGTGCCAGCAGTCCTCGACTAGCGGGAGGGTGGGAGACCCAGTACTTC.

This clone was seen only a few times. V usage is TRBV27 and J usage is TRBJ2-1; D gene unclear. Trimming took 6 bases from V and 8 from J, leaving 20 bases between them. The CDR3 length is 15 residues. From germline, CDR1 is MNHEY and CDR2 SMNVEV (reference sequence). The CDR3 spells CASSHPRRNIDEQFF. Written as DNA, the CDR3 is TGTGCCAGCAGCCATCCCCGCAGGAATATCGATGAGCAGTTCTTC.

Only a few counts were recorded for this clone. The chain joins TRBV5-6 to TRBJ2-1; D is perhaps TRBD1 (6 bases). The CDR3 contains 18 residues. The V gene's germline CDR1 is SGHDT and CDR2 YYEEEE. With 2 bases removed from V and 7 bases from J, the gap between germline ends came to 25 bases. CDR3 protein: CASSFIWVDRYNRNEQFF. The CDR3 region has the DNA TGTGCCAGCAGCTTCATTTGGGTAGACAGGTACAATAGGAATGAGCAGTTCTTC.

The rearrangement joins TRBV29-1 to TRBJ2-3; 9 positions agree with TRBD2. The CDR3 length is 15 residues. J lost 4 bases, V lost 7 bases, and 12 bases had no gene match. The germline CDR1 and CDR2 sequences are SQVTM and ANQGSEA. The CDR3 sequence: CSANLLAGKPDTQYF. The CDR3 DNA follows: TGCAGCGCTAACCTGCTAGCGGGGAAACCAGATACGCAGTATTTT.

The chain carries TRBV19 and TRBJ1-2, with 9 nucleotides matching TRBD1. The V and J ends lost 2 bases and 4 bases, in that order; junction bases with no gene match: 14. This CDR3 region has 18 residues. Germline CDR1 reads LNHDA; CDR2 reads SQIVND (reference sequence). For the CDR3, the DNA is TGTGCCAGTAGTATAAGATGGGGACAGGGCGCTCGTGGCTATGGCTACACCTTC. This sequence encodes CASSIRWGQGARGYGYTF.

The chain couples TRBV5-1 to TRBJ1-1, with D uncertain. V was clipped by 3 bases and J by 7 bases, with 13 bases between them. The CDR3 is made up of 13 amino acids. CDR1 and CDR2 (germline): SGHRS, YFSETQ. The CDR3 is CASSSHPGVEAFF. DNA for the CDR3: TGCGCCAGCAGCTCTCACCCGGGAGTTGAAGCTTTCTTT.

The CDR3 nucleotides are TGTGCCAGCAGCGCGGACCGGGACAGGAAATATGGCTACACCTTC. It codes for CASSADRDRKYGYTF. The gene calls are TRBV9 and TRBJ1-2, with 8 nucleotides matching TRBD1. This CDR3 has 15 residues. Per germline, CDR1 SGDLS and CDR2 YYNGEE. J lost 5 bases, V lost 3 bases, and 9 bases had no gene match.

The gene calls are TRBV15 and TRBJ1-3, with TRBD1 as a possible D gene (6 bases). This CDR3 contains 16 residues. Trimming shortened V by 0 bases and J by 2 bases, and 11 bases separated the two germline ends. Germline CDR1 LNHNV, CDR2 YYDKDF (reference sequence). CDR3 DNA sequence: TGTGCCACCAGCAGAGATCAAGGGGGACCTGGAAACACCATATATTTT. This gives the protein CATSRDQGGPGNTIYF.

The CDR3 region is CASSLGGSDTDTQYF. The CDR3 DNA reads TGTGCCAGCAGCTTAGGCGGCAGCGACACAGATACGCAGTATTTT. The chain joins TRBV7-9 to TRBJ2-3, with no clear D. The germline CDR1 and CDR2 sequences are SEHNR and FQNEAQ (reference sequence). Trimming removed 1 base from V and 2 bases from J, with 10 bases in between. The CDR3 covers 15 residues.

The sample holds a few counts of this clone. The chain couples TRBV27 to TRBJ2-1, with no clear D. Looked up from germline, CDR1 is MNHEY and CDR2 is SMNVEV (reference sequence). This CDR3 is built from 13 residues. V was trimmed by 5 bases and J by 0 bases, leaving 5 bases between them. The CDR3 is CASSPGSYNEQFF. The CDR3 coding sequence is TGTGCCAGCAGTCCTGGCTCCTACAATGAGCAGTTCTTC.

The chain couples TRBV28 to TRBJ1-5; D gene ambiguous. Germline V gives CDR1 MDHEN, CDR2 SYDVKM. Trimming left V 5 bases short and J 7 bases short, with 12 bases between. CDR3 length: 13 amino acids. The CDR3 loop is CASSPNEQQPQHF. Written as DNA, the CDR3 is TGTGCCAGCAGTCCGAACGAACAGCAGCCCCAGCATTTT.

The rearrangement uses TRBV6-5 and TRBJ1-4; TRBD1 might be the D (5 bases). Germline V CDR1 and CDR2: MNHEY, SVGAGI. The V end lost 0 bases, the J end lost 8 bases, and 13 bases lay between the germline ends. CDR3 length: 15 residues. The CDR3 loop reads CASSYSRQGQEKLFF. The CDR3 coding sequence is TGTGCCAGCAGTTACTCGAGGCAGGGTCAGGAAAAACTGTTTTTT.

The CDR3 region has the DNA TGCGCCAGCAGCCAAGAAATTAGCGTACATACGCAGTATTTT. Translating it yields CASSQEISVHTQYF. This chain uses TRBV4-3 with TRBJ2-3; D is perhaps TRBD2 (5 bases). V lost 0 bases and J lost 7, with 11 bases in between. The CDR3 totals 14 residues. Germline V lookup: CDR1 LGHNA, CDR2 YSLEER.

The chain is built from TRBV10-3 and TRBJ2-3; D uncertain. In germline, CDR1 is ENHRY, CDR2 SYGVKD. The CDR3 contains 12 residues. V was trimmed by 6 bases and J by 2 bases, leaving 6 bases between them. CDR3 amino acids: CAISQITDTQYF. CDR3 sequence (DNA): TGTGCCATCAGCCAGATCACAGATACGCAGTATTTT.

The DNA for the CDR3 is TGTGCCAGTAGTATAGATGGCAGGAATGAGCAGTTCTTC. Translation gives CASSIDGRNEQFF. The J gene is TRBJ2-1, the V gene TRBV19; no clear D. This CDR3 has 13 residues. Per germline, CDR1 LNHDA and CDR2 SQIVND (reference sequence). The germline V and J ends were trimmed by 0 bases and 7 bases, with 7 bases remaining between them.

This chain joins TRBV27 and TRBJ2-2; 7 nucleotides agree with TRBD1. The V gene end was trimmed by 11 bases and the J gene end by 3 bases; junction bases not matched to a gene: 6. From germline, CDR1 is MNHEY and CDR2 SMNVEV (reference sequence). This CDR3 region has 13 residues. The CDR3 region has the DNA TGTGCCTTACGGGACAGCGACACCGGGGAGCTGTTTTTT. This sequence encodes CALRDSDTGELFF.

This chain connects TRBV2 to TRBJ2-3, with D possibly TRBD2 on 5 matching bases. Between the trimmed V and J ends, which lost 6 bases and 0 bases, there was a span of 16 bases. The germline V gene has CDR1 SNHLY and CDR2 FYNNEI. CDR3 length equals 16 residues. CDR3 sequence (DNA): TGTGCCAGCAGGGACTTCAGCTCTGGTAGCACAGATACGCAGTATTTT. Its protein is CASRDFSSGSTDTQYF.